The 23 T cell receptor beta chains listed next were all sequenced from one sample in a study of response to subunit inactivated influenza vaccine. Each CDR3 protein gets one entry after TCRdb re-called the RT-PCR reads with MiXCR. This sample has about 160,000 distinct CDR3 sequences, with around 9.9% found just once. The sequencing here drew on non-naive T cells sorted from PBMCs, taken more than 35 days after vaccination. Receptors originate from a man aged 45 to 65 who received an inactivated influenza vaccine.

The chain links TRBV7-9 to TRBJ2-4; D gene ambiguous. CDR1 and CDR2 from the germline V gene are SEHNR and FQNEAQ (reference sequence). Trimming cost V 1 base and J 5 bases, with 6 bases left between them. This CDR3 is 13 amino acids long. The CDR3 DNA is TGTGCCAGCAGCTTAGACAGCCAAAACATTCAGTACTTC. Its protein product is CASSLDSQNIQYF.

This clonotype was seen at least ten times. V usage is TRBV6-2 or TRBV6-3 and J usage is TRBJ1-1; 8 bases match TRBD1. With V trimmed by 5 bases and J by 4 bases, 12 bases remained unmatched. Germline-derived CDR1 and CDR2 are MNHEY and SVGEGT. CDR3 length: 16 amino acids. CDR3 coding DNA: TGTGCCAGCAGTAGGAGGACAGGGTGGAGTAGCACTGAAGCTTTCTTT. This codes for CASSRRTGWSSTEAFF.

The chain is built from TRBV20-1 and TRBJ2-7; either TRBD1 or TRBD2 may fit D (5 bases each). The CDR3 is made up of 14 amino acids. V was cut by 4 bases and J by 2 bases, with 15 bases left in between. From germline, CDR1 is DFQATT and CDR2 SNEGSKA (reference sequence). As DNA, the CDR3 is TGCAGTGCTACCGGGACCCTGGGGACCTACGAGCAGTACTTC. It specifies CSATGTLGTYEQYF.

The V and J genes are TRBV6-2 or TRBV6-3 and TRBJ1-2; unclear D gene. Germline-derived CDR1 and CDR2 are MNHEY and SVGEGT. V was pared by 6 bases and J by 7 bases, with 12 bases between. This CDR3 region has 12 residues. The DNA for the CDR3 is TGTGCCAGCAGCCCGGTGTCGCTTGGCTACACCTTC. It is translated as CASSPVSLGYTF.

The V and J genes are TRBV6-5 and TRBJ1-1; D is uncertain. This CDR3 is 15 amino acids long. Trimming took 10 bases from V and 4 from J, leaving 22 bases between them. Germline V gene sequence: CDR1 MNHEY, CDR2 SVGAGI. The CDR3 bases are TGTGCCACCCAGTTGGGTCAGAACCGTGGCACTGAAGCTTTCTTT. This gives the protein CATQLGQNRGTEAFF.

The chain joins TRBV20-1 to TRBJ2-5; either TRBD1 or TRBD2 may supply D (5 bases each). Trimming left V 5 bases short and J 5 bases short, with 21 bases between. This CDR3 region has 15 residues. Germline values: CDR1 DFQATT, CDR2 SNEGSKA (reference sequence). Here the CDR3 reads CSAHWTVGPGETQYF. For the CDR3, the DNA is TGCAGTGCTCATTGGACCGTGGGGCCGGGGGAGACCCAGTACTTC.

This clonotype was picked up many times. The gene calls are TRBV28 and TRBJ2-5, with D maybe TRBD2 (6 bases). Per germline, CDR1 MDHEN and CDR2 SYDVKM. CDR3 length: 16 residues. V lost 7 bases and J 2 bases, leaving 20 bases between the germline ends. CDR3 sequence: CASTPRGSGAQETQYF. DNA of the CDR3: TGTGCCAGCACCCCCCGCGGTAGCGGAGCGCAAGAGACCCAGTACTTC.

This rearrangement joins TRBV2 to TRBJ1-5; TRBD1 might be the D (5 bases). Germline values: CDR1 SNHLY, CDR2 FYNNEI. V was shortened by 7 bases and J by 4 bases, with 11 bases between the two germline ends. This CDR3 is 13 amino acids long. The CDR3 protein is CASTGRVNQPQHF. The CDR3 nucleotides read TGTGCCAGCACCGGCAGGGTGAATCAGCCCCAGCATTTT.

There are a few counts of this clonotype. J is TRBJ1-1 and V is TRBV5-6; the D is unclear. Trimming took off 2 bases at V and 6 bases at J, with 17 bases between the two ends. The CDR3 contains 15 residues. The germline CDR1 and CDR2 sequences are SGHDT and YYEEEE. CDR3 loop: CASSFPNTGSSEAFF. The CDR3 DNA is TGTGCCAGCAGCTTTCCAAATACGGGGTCCTCTGAAGCTTTCTTT.

This clonotype has a handful of counts. This chain uses TRBV14 with TRBJ1-6; tentative D call: TRBD1 (5 bases). Germline assignment: CDR1 SGHDN and CDR2 FVKESK. The ends were cut back, 4 bases at V and 10 bases at J, with 17 bases in the middle. The CDR3 contains 15 residues. This CDR3 is CASSLGRKGRSPLHF. The CDR3 region has the DNA TGTGCCAGCAGCCTAGGCAGGAAGGGGCGATCACCCCTCCACTTT. The variable domain in full, completed from reference TRBV14 and TRBJ1-6, reads EAGVTQFPSHSVIEKGQTVTLRCDPISGHDNLYWYRRVMGKEIKFLLHFVKESKQDESGMPNNRFLAERTGGTYSTLKVQPAELEDSGVYFCASSLGRKGRSPLHFGNGTRLTVT.

Only a few counts were recorded for this clonotype. This chain links TRBV6-2 or TRBV6-3 with TRBJ2-1, with TRBD1 matching over 8 bases. CDR3 length: 18 amino acids. Per the germline V gene, CDR1 is MNHEY and CDR2 is SVGEGT. V shed 5 bases and J 7 bases; nucleotides not matched to a gene: 19. CDR3 nucleotide sequence: TGTGCCAGCAGTGCCCTTCCCCCCAGGGGGCGCAAAAATAATGAGCAGTTCTTC. This encodes CASSALPPRGRKNNEQFF.

The sample holds many counts of this clonotype. The chain is built from TRBV4-3 and TRBJ2-1; D is undetermined. Trimming took 3 bases from V and 4 from J, leaving 13 bases between them. Germline-derived CDR1 and CDR2 are LGHNA and YSLEER. The length of the CDR3 is 15 residues. CDR3 loop: CASSQSPGGYNEQFF. In nucleotides, the CDR3 is TGCGCCAGCAGCCAGAGCCCAGGCGGTTACAATGAGCAGTTCTTC.

This clonotype was picked up a small number of times. This sequence joins TRBV21-1 and TRBJ2-1; TRBD1 is taken as the D call from the table, unchecked against the DNA. TRBV21-1 is designated a pseudogene. The CDR3 spans 16 residues. The CDR3 DNA follows: TGTGCCAGCAGCAAAAACCCGGGGGCCTCCTACAATGAGCAGTTCTTC. Amino acids: CASSKNPGASYNEQFF.

This CDR3 is CASSQQGARGETQYF. The CDR3 coding sequence is TGCGCCAGCAGCCAACAGGGGGCGCGAGGAGAGACCCAGTACTTC. This sequence joins TRBV4-1 and TRBJ2-5; the match to TRBD1 covers 8 bases. This CDR3 spans 15 amino acids. Trimming at V came to 2 bases and at J to 4 bases, leaving 6 bases not matched to a gene. Per germline, CDR1 MGHRA and CDR2 YSYEKL.

This clonotype was picked up many times. This chain joins TRBV5-6 and TRBJ2-7; D possibly corresponds to TRBD1 (6 bases). The CDR3 consists of 16 residues. Germline CDR1 reads SGHDT; CDR2 reads YYEEEE. V was trimmed by 1 base and J by 0 bases, leaving 14 bases between them. CDR3 sequence: CASSLRTALNSYEQYF. CDR3 nucleotide sequence: TGTGCCAGCAGCTTGCGGACAGCTCTTAACTCCTACGAGCAGTACTTC.

Turning to this clonotype: A much more abundant neighbour one base away suggests this may be a read error. The chain links TRBV5-6 to TRBJ2-1; TRBD1 or TRBD2 may be the D gene (6 bases each). CDR1 SGHDT and CDR2 YYEEEE come from the germline V gene. This CDR3 is 13 amino acids long. Between the trimmed V and J ends, which lost 6 bases and 10 bases, there was a span of 17 bases. The CDR3 region is CASNPKGGTEQFF. CDR3 sequence (DNA): TGTGCCAGCAACCCCAAAGGGGGGACCGAGCAGTTCTTC.

The genes are TRBV7-2 and TRBJ2-3, with a tentative D call TRBD1 (6 bases). The CDR3 is made up of 17 amino acids. Germline assignment: CDR1 SGHTA and CDR2 FQGNSA. The V gene lost 3 bases and the J gene lost 0 bases, with 16 bases spanning the gap. CDR3 coding DNA: TGTGCCAGCAGCTTGAGGGGACAAACCTCTAGCACAGATACGCAGTATTTT. It yields the protein CASSLRGQTSSTDTQYF.

V usage is TRBV20-1 and J usage is TRBJ1-1; D is uncertain. CDR3 size: 16 residues. Trimming left V 0 bases short and J 0 bases short, with 14 bases between. Germline-derived CDR1 and CDR2 are DFQATT and SNEGSKA (reference sequence). The CDR3 DNA follows: TGCAGTGCTAGAGACAGGTCCAACCCCATGAACACTGAAGCTTTCTTT. It codes for CSARDRSNPMNTEAFF.

This clonotype has a handful of counts. The chain uses TRBV7-2 and TRBJ1-3; D is perhaps TRBD1 (5 bases). CDR1 and CDR2 (germline): SGHTA, FQGNSA. The CDR3 has 15 residues. With 0 bases removed from V and 1 base from J, the gap between germline ends came to 7 bases. The CDR3 loop is CASSLAWGSGNTIYF. The CDR3 nucleotides read TGTGCCAGCAGCTTAGCGTGGGGGTCTGGAAACACCATATATTTT.

The chain has TRBV28 and TRBJ2-7; TRBD2 aligns across 7 bases. The CDR3 covers 14 residues. Germline CDR1 is MDHEN and CDR2 is SYDVKM. The J segment lost 0 bases and the V segment lost 8 bases, leaving 7 bases of the junction unmatched. The CDR3 reads CASCGLAVSYEQYF. CDR3 bases: TGTGCCAGCTGCGGGCTAGCGGTCTCCTACGAGCAGTACTTC. Looking up the rest from reference TRBV28 and TRBJ2-7 gives the full variable domain: DVKVTQSSRYLVKRTGEKVFLECVQDMDHENMFWYRQDPGLGLRLIYFSYDVKMKEKGDIPEGYSVSREKKERFSLILESASTNQTSMYLCASCGLAVSYEQYFGPGTRLTVT.

This clonotype was observed many times. The chain couples TRBV7-2 to TRBJ2-1; no clear D gene. V shed 5 bases and J shed 0 bases, with 8 bases lying between them. The CDR3 loop spans 14 amino acids. Germline CDR1 is SGHTA and CDR2 is FQGNSA. The CDR3 loop is CASSPDFSYNEQFF. For the CDR3, the DNA is TGTGCCAGCAGCCCTGACTTCTCCTACAATGAGCAGTTCTTC. Using reference TRBV7-2 and TRBJ2-1 for the parts outside the CDR3, the full variable domain is GAGVSQSPSNKVTEKGKDVELRCDPISGHTALYWYRQSLGQGLEFLIYFQGNSAPDKSGLPSDRFSAERTGGSVSTLTIQRTQQEDSAVYLCASSPDFSYNEQFFGPGTRLTVL.

The chain has TRBV6-2 or TRBV6-3 and TRBJ2-5; D perhaps matches TRBD2 (6 bases). V was pared by 3 bases and J by 3 bases, with 11 bases between. Germline V gives CDR1 MNHEY, CDR2 SVGEGT. This CDR3 comprises 14 residues. Here the CDR3 DNA reads TGTGCCAGCAGTTATGGTTGGAGGGAAGAGACCCAGTACTTC. Translating it yields CASSYGWREETQYF.

This clonotype was counted between two and nine times. V usage is TRBV28 and J usage is TRBJ1-2; D is uncertain. CDR1 and CDR2 from the germline V gene are MDHEN and SYDVKM. V was clipped by 5 bases and J by 8 bases, with 18 bases between them. The length of the CDR3 is 14 residues. The CDR3 region is CASSPPFYKWGYTF. The CDR3 coding sequence is TGTGCCAGCAGTCCTCCTTTTTATAAGTGGGGCTACACCTTC.